This TCR beta chain derives from a study of blood T cell repertoires in COVID-19. Study overall: Researchers got acute and convalescent COVID-19 samples from the United States, Italy and Spain. PBMCs, B-cell-depleted T cells, or T cells provided the cDNA or gDNA that made up the material.

It was during active infection that Seattle patients were enrolled and then longitudinally followed. CDR1 and CDR2 from the germline V gene are SQVTM and ANQGSEA. V was trimmed by 4 bases and J by 2 bases, leaving 12 bases between them. There are 14 residues in the CDR3. Original handling: For nucleated cells, counts were estimated from reference gene primer amplification. Assay: immunoSEQ multiplex PCR; the TCRdb copy retains only in-frame clones and omits some. V and J calls and clone size follow that table, whereas D and trimming were derived from the DNA. The profile shows 330,000 or so clones, about 92% of them singletons.

The sample comprised peripheral blood. The genes are TRBV29-1 and TRBJ2-1; D possibly corresponds to TRBD1 (6 bases). This TCR derives from a woman aged 60-75 years with COVID-19, enrolled during active disease. CDR3 in DNA: TGCAGCGTTGTGAGGGACATCACCTACAATGAGCAGTTCTTC. Amino acids: CSVVRDITYNEQFF.